This T cell receptor beta chain stems from a study of blood T cell repertoires in COVID-19. Study-wide background: Acute and convalescent COVID-19 specimens originated in the United States, Italy and Spain. PBMCs, B-cell-depleted T cells, or T cells were the source of the cDNA or gDNA that made up the material.

Some clones are missing from TCRdb's copy, which holds only in-frame ones; the method was immunoSEQ multiplex PCR. The table lists under 250,000 clones, roughly nine tenths of them singletons. The count of this clone is one. CDR1 SGDLS and CDR2 YYNGEE come from the germline V gene. The ends lost 3 bases at V and 4 bases at J; junction bases unmatched: 6. CDR3 length equals 15 residues. Source material: peripheral blood. The V and J genes are TRBV9 and TRBJ2-1, with 8 bases that match TRBD1. The sequence was obtained from a man in his sixties with COVID-19, enrolled during active disease. The CDR3 nucleotides are TGTGCCAGCAGCGGAGGACAGGGCACTTACAATGAGCAGTTCTTC. Translation gives CASSGGQGTYNEQFF.